The 19 T cell receptor beta chains presented below share a single source sample, sequenced in a study of blood T cells in healthy people across ages. A second PCR of about 7 to 11 cycles used a sample-barcoded 5' primer and a J-beta primer mix. Using its own MiXCR run on the 5' RACE reads, TCRdb lists one record per CDR3 protein. The sample gives roughly 680,000 distinct CDR3 sequences, 52% of which show up once; about 13% is in the top ten. Sequenced sample: blood. Receptor source: a woman aged 80 or over in good health.

This clonotype was counted ten times or more. V gene TRBV12-3 or TRBV12-4 combines with J gene TRBJ1-2; TRBD1 matches 7 bases. The CDR3 spans 14 residues. Trimming removed 2 bases from V and 4 bases from J; junction bases left unmatched: 4. In nucleotides, the CDR3 is TGTGCCAGCAGTTTATCGGACAGGATCTATGGCTACACCTTC. Amino acid sequence: CASSLSDRIYGYTF.

This clonotype was recorded many times. The CDR3 is CASSQDGGRGGYTF. CDR3 nucleotides: TGTGCCAGCAGCCAAGACGGGGGGAGAGGAGGCTACACCTTC. V is TRBV3-1 and J is TRBJ1-2; a weak D match, TRBD1 (5 bases). With 0 bases removed from V and 8 bases from J, the gap between germline ends came to 13 bases. The CDR3 consists of 14 residues. CDR1 is LGHDT, CDR2 YNNKEL, per germline (reference sequence). Full variable domain (rest looked up from reference TRBV3-1 and TRBJ1-2): DTAVSQTPKYLVTQMGNDKSIKCEQNLGHDTMYWYKQDSKKFLKIMFSYNNKELIINETVPNRFSPKSPDKAHLNLHINSLELGDSAVYFCASSQDGGRGGYTFGSGTRLTVV.

The rearrangement links TRBV7-2 to TRBJ2-7; D is perhaps TRBD2 (5 bases). This CDR3 has 15 amino acids. V was clipped by 5 bases and J by 3 bases, with 17 bases between them. Germline CDR1 SGHTA, CDR2 FQGNSA. CDR3 sequence reads: CASSPSFTRGYEQYF. The CDR3 nucleotides are TGTGCCAGCAGCCCAAGCTTTACCCGGGGCTACGAGCAGTACTTC.

A few counts support this clonotype. The V gene is TRBV29-1, the J gene TRBJ1-5; 7 nucleotides agree with TRBD1. The CDR3 extends over 14 amino acids. Losses at the gene ends were 4 bases for V and 3 bases for J; bases not matched to a gene: 6. The germline CDR1 and CDR2 sequences are SQVTM and ANQGSEA. The CDR3 nucleotides are TGCAGCGTTGCGGGCAGGGGGGTCAATCAGCCCCAGCATTTT. Translating it yields CSVAGRGVNQPQHF.

The chain is built from TRBV12-3 or TRBV12-4 and TRBJ1-2, with 7 bases lining up with TRBD1. V trimming: 9 bases; J trimming: 3 bases; junction bases outside the gene matches: 10. The CDR3 runs 14 residues. The CDR3 protein is CASSSRTGYYGYTF. The CDR3 nucleotides read TGTGCCAGTAGCTCCCGGACAGGATACTATGGCTACACCTTC.

Many counts were recorded for this clonotype. The chain combines TRBV20-1 with TRBJ2-5; 7 nucleotides match TRBD1. Trimming cost V 5 bases and J 7 bases; bases outside gene matches: 7. The germline V gene encodes CDR1 DFQATT and CDR2 SNEGSKA (reference sequence). There are 12 residues in the CDR3. CDR3 nucleotides: TGCAGTGCTCAAACAGGGGCCGTGACCCAGTACTTC. Amino acid sequence: CSAQTGAVTQYF.

The chain employs TRBV9 and TRBJ1-2; D ambiguous. CDR1 and CDR2 from the germline V gene are SGDLS and YYNGEE. CDR3 length: 13 amino acids. V was cut by 1 base and J by 7 bases, with 11 bases left in between. For the CDR3, the DNA is TGTGCCAGCAGCGTATTCATGAGAGGTGGCTACACCTTC. The encoded protein is CASSVFMRGGYTF.

This clonotype was counted many times. The chain recombines TRBV2 with TRBJ1-5; 7 bases line up with TRBD1. CDR3 length: 15 residues. Germline-derived CDR1 and CDR2 are SNHLY and FYNNEI. V lost 3 bases and J lost 3; bases outside the gene matches: 5. Here the CDR3 DNA reads TGTGCCAGCAGTGAGGGACAGCCACACAATCAGCCCCAGCATTTT. It is translated as CASSEGQPHNQPQHF.

The V gene is TRBV21-1, the J gene TRBJ2-3. TRBV21-1 is a recognized pseudogene. The CDR3 length is 16 residues. CDR3 loop: CASSKGRRFSTDTQYF. CDR3 bases: TGTGCCAGCAGCAAAGGTCGAAGGTTTAGCACAGATACGCAGTATTTT.

The chain joins TRBV2 to TRBJ2-5; D is ambiguous. V was trimmed by 7 bases and J by 11 bases, leaving 17 bases between them. This CDR3 is built from 12 residues. Germline CDR1 SNHLY, CDR2 FYNNEI. For the CDR3, the DNA is TGTGCCAGCAAATCTTCCACGACTGGGCAGTACTTC. Its translation: CASKSSTTGQYF.

This clonotype was seen more than once but under ten times. The rearrangement uses TRBV7-2 and TRBJ1-2, with a tentative D call TRBD1 (6 bases). The V gene lost 2 bases and the J gene lost 7 bases, with 14 bases spanning the gap. In germline, CDR1 is SGHTA, CDR2 FQGNSA. The CDR3 sequence is 14 residues long. In nucleotides, the CDR3 is TGTGCCAGCAGCTTAATTCAGGGGCGAGGTGGCTACACCTTC. As protein: CASSLIQGRGGYTF.

A remark on this clonotype: A much larger clonotype is one base distant, so this may be a read error. J is TRBJ2-5 and V is TRBV5-1; D is perhaps TRBD1 (5 bases). CDR1 and CDR2 from the germline V gene are SGHRS and YFSETQ. The CDR3 spans 15 residues. V was shortened by 4 bases and J by 11 bases, with 24 bases between the two germline ends. The CDR3 reads CASSATGRALNEQYF. The CDR3 DNA sequence: TGCGCCAGCAGCGCAACAGGCCGGGCCTTAAATGAGCAGTACTTC.

Regarding this clonotype: Possible read error: a much larger clone is one base away. The chain is built from TRBV24-1 and TRBJ2-1; D not certain. The J call could be wrong; TRBJ2-7 is a better fit for the DNA end. Per the germline V gene, CDR1 is KGHDR and CDR2 is SFDVKD. This CDR3 is built from 15 residues. CDR3 coding DNA: TGTGCCACCAGTGGGAGTAATAGACAAAACAATGAGCAGTACTTC. Residues: CATSGSNRQNNEQYF.

To note about this clonotype: This sequence may be a read error, since a much larger clone differs from it by one base. The rearrangement joins TRBV12-3 or TRBV12-4 to TRBJ2-1; D perhaps matches TRBD2 (6 bases). The CDR3 contains 15 residues. CDR3 in amino acids: CASSSRTNSDNEQFF. For the CDR3, the DNA is TGTGCCAGCAGTTCGAGGACTAACTCCGACAATGAGCAGTTCTTC.

The chain couples TRBV29-1 to TRBJ2-3; D gene uncertain. V was clipped by 3 bases and J by 0 bases, with 10 bases between them. Germline V lookup: CDR1 SQVTM, CDR2 ANQGSEA. This CDR3 has 14 residues. CDR3 sequence (DNA): TGCAGCGTTGACGCAGCCTCTAGCACAGATACGCAGTATTTT. Protein product: CSVDAASSTDTQYF.

This clonotype appeared a few times. The rearrangement links TRBV7-3 to TRBJ2-5; TRBD1 is a possible D gene (6 bases). Per the germline V gene, CDR1 is SGHTA and CDR2 is FQGTGA. V shed 5 bases and J shed 1 base, with 11 bases lying between them. The CDR3 covers 14 residues. This chain's CDR3 is CASSQTGAQETQYF. CDR3 nucleotides: TGTGCCAGCAGCCAGACAGGAGCCCAAGAGACCCAGTACTTC.

The chain uses TRBV29-1 and TRBJ2-5; 12 bases map to TRBD1. V was clipped by 6 bases and J by 4 bases; unmatched bases: 18. The CDR3 is 18 amino acids. The V gene's germline CDR1 is SQVTM and CDR2 ANQGSEA. The CDR3: CSVQIRDRGRGSRETQYF. CDR3 nucleotides: TGCAGCGTCCAAATCCGGGACAGGGGGCGCGGGAGCAGAGAGACCCAGTACTTC.

This clonotype was counted at least ten times. The chain combines TRBV7-2 with TRBJ2-7, with D uncertain. Germline CDR1 is SGHTA and CDR2 is FQGNSA. This CDR3 contains 14 residues. Deletions cut 0 bases from V and 3 bases from J, with 9 bases between. The CDR3 region is CASSLAMGGYEQYF. CDR3 in DNA: TGTGCCAGCAGCTTAGCGATGGGTGGCTACGAGCAGTACTTC.

This clonotype was seen only once. The chain links TRBV14 to TRBJ2-5, with TRBD1 matching 7 bases. Germline V CDR1 and CDR2: SGHDN, FVKESK. After removal of 0 bases from V and 3 bases from J, the junction contained 13 bases not matched to a gene. CDR3 size: 18 residues. In DNA form, the CDR3 reads TGTGCCAGCAGCCAAGATAATGTACCGGGACAGAACAAAGAGACCCAGTACTTC. This gives the protein CASSQDNVPGQNKETQYF.